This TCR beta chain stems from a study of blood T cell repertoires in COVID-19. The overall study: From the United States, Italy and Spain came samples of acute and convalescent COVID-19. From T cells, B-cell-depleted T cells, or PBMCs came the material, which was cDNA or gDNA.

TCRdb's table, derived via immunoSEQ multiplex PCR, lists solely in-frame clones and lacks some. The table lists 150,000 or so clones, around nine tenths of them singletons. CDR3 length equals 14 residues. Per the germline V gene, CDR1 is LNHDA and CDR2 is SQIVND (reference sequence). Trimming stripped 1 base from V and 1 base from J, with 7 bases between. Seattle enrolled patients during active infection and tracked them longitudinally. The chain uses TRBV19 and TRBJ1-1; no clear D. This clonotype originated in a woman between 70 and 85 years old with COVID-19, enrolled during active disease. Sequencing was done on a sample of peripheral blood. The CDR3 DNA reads TGTGCCAGTAGTATAGTAACAAGGAACACTGAAGCTTTCTTT. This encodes CASSIVTRNTEAFF.